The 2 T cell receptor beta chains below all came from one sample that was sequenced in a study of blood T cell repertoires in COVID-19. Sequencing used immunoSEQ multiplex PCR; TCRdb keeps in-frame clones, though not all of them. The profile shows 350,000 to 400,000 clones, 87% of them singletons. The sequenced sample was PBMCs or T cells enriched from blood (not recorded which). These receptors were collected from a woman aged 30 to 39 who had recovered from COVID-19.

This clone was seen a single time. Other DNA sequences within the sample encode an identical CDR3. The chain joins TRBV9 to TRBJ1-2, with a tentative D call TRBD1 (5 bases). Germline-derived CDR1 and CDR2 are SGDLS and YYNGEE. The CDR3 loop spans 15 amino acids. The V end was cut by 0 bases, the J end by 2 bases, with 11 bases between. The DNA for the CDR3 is TGTGCCAGCAGCGTAGCGGAGGGACCCAACTATGGCTACACCTTC. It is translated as CASSVAEGPNYGYTF.

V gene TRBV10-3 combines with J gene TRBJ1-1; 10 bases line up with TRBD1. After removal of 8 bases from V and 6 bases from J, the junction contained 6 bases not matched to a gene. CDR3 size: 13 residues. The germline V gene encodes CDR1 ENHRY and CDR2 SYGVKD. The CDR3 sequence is CAIGTGERAEAFF. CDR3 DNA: TGTGCCATCGGGACAGGGGAGAGGGCTGAAGCTTTCTTT.